Listed below are T cell receptor beta chains from one sample, sequenced in a study of cytomegalovirus exposure and HLA in healthy donors. Method: immunoSEQ multiplex PCR; TCRdb's copy keeps in-frame clones and lacks some. This repertoire shows 90,000 to 130,000 clones, 70% found once; its top ten account for roughly 8.7%. The sequencing input was PBMCs. These receptors were collected from a man in his thirties or forties in good health and CMV-seropositive. Both conserved end residues are part of each CDR3. The D gene is left open where the match is weak. Some rows mark clone size as missing; the rest say once, few, many or name a class of expanded clone.

clone_size d_call j_call v_call cdr3_aa cdr3_nt
. TRBD1 TRBJ1-1 TRBV28 CASSPTGGGNTEAFF TGTGCCAGCAGTCCGACAGGGGGGGGGAACACTGAAGCTTTCTTT
once TRBD1 TRBJ1-4 TRBV19 CASSSGQGAGEKLFF TGTGCCAGTAGTTCGGGACAGGGGGCAGGGGAAAAACTGTTTTTT
once TRBD1 TRBJ1-3 TRBV9 CASSAVGVETQGLPLSGNTIYF TGTGCCAGCAGCGCCGTAGGGGTTGAGACACAGGGGCTCCCTCTCTCTGGAAACACCATATATTTT
. TRBD2 TRBJ2-3 TRBV7-2 CASSLRGEASGRDTQYF TGTGCCAGCAGCTTAAGGGGGGAGGCTAGCGGGAGAGATACGCAGTATTTT
once TRBD1 TRBJ1-1 TRBV19 CASRDRPAVNTEAFF TGTGCCAGTAGGGACAGGCCGGCGGTGAACACTGAAGCTTTCTTT
few . TRBJ1-2 TRBV7-2 CASSLKAQGHYGYTF TGTGCCAGCAGCTTAAAGGCCCAGGGGCACTATGGCTACACCTTC
. . TRBJ2-5 TRBV11-2 CASSLEGSGGGRETQYF TGTGCCAGCAGCTTAGAAGGGTCAGGAGGGGGCCGAGAGACCCAGTACTTC
. TRBD1 TRBJ1-2 TRBV5-6 CASSYTGGGYGYTF TGTGCCAGCAGCTACACAGGGGGCGGCTATGGCTACACCTTC
. . TRBJ1-6 TRBV30 CAWSVSTVFLALHF TGTGCCTGGAGTGTTTCGACAGTATTCCTCGCCCTCCACTTT
few . TRBJ1-2 TRBV28 CASTLGDISGYTF TGTGCCAGCACCTTGGGCGATATCTCTGGCTACACCTTC
few . TRBJ1-1 TRBV5-6 CASSLGQVTEAFF TGTGCCAGCAGCTTGGGGCAGGTCACTGAAGCTTTCTTT
. . TRBJ1-2 TRBV18 CASSPVRELNYGYTF TGTGCCAGCTCACCCGTAAGAGAACTCAACTATGGCTACACCTTC
. TRBD1 TRBJ2-1 TRBV5-4 CASSHFEGANEQFF TGTGCCAGCAGTCACTTTGAGGGGGCCAATGAGCAGTTCTTC
. . TRBJ1-2 TRBV7-2 CASSLEGRWGGYTF TGTGCCAGCAGCTTGGAGGGACGGTGGGGTGGCTACACCTTC
. . TRBJ1-3 TRBV9 CASSVAASQVVGTIYF TGTGCCAGCAGCGTAGCGGCCAGCCAGGTGGTTGGCACCATATATTTT
. . TRBJ2-5 TRBV4-3 CASSQDTGKETQYF TGCGCCAGCAGCCAAGACACAGGAAAAGAGACCCAGTACTTC
. . TRBJ2-1 TRBV2 CASRDSPNEQFF TGTGCCAGCAGGGACTCGCCCAATGAGCAGTTCTTC
. TRBD1 TRBJ1-2 TRBV10-3 CAITATGGHGYTF TGTGCCATCACCGCTACAGGGGGTCATGGCTACACCTTC
. TRBD1 TRBJ2-5 TRBV5-1 CASSFTGGLGQETQYF TGCGCCAGCAGCTTTACAGGGGGATTGGGACAAGAGACCCAGTACTTC
. . TRBJ2-1 TRBV4-1 CASRHTQVRRSYNEQFF TGCGCCAGCAGACATACCCAGGTGAGACGCTCCTACAATGAGCAGTTCTTC
. TRBD1 TRBJ1-2 TRBV5-6 CASSLGGTAYGYTF TGTGCCAGCAGCTTGGGGGGGACAGCCTATGGCTACACCTTC
. TRBD2 TRBJ2-5 TRBV30 CAWSVSSSGRGETQYF TGTGCCTGGAGTGTATCGTCTAGCGGGAGGGGGGAGACCCAGTACTTC
. TRBD2 TRBJ2-5 TRBV28 CASSLATGLAGGLETQYF TGTGCCAGCAGCCTCGCCACAGGACTAGCGGGAGGATTGGAGACCCAGTACTTC
. TRBD1 TRBJ1-2 TRBV2 CASSADRGGGYTF TGTGCCAGCAGTGCAGACAGGGGAGGGGGCTACACCTTC
. TRBD2 TRBJ2-7 TRBV5-1 CASSYSGGSYEQYF TGCGCCAGCAGCTATAGCGGGGGGTCCTACGAGCAGTACTTC
once . TRBJ2-7 TRBV28 CASSLIGTGYYEQYF TGTGCCAGCAGTTTAATAGGCACAGGGTACTACGAGCAGTACTTC
. TRBD1 TRBJ2-3 TRBV7-2 CASSFRTGGDTQYF TGTGCCAGCAGCTTCAGGACAGGGGGAGATACGCAGTATTTT
. TRBD1 TRBJ2-3 TRBV5-1 CASSRQGGDTDTQYF TGCGCCAGCAGCCGACAGGGTGGGGACACAGATACGCAGTATTTT
. . TRBJ1-2 TRBV10-3 CAISAFGGKGYTF TGTGCCATCAGTGCCTTCGGGGGAAAAGGCTACACCTTC
few TRBD2 TRBJ2-3 TRBV6-5 CASSPTSGVTDTQYF TGTGCCAGCAGTCCGACTAGCGGGGTCACAGATACGCAGTATTTT
. TRBD1 TRBJ1-5 TRBV27 CASSLAGGIQPQHF TGTGCCAGCAGTTTGGCAGGGGGCATCCAGCCCCAGCATTTT
. . TRBJ2-5 TRBV7-2 CASSSRVGGAETQYF TGTGCCAGCAGCTCCCGAGTAGGGGGGGCAGAGACCCAGTACTTC
. . TRBJ1-2 TRBV10-3 CATSESKITADYGYTF TGTGCCACCAGTGAGTCGAAGATTACAGCAGACTATGGCTACACCTTC